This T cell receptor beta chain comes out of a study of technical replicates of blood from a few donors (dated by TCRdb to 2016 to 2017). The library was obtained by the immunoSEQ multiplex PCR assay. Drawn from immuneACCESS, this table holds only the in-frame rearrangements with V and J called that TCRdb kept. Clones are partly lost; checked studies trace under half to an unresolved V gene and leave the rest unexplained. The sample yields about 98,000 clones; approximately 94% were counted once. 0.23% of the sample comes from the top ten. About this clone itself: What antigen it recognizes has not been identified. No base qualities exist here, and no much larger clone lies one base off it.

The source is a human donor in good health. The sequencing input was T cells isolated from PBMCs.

The DNA sequence is given as TGTGCCAGCCACACCTACGATACGGGGAGCACTGAAGCTTTCTTT. Translated, it reads CASHTYDTGSTEAFF. The chain is encoded by TRBV7-9 joined to TRBJ1-1, with no confidently assigned D gene. CDR1 and CDR2, looked up from the germline V gene (reference sequence), are SEHNR and FQNEAQ. Its CDR3 holds 15 amino acids, cysteine through phenylalanine. Here the CDR3 DNA is all that survives: 45 bases in frame from base 1. V drops 8 bases and J drops 4 bases, leaving 20 bases in between.